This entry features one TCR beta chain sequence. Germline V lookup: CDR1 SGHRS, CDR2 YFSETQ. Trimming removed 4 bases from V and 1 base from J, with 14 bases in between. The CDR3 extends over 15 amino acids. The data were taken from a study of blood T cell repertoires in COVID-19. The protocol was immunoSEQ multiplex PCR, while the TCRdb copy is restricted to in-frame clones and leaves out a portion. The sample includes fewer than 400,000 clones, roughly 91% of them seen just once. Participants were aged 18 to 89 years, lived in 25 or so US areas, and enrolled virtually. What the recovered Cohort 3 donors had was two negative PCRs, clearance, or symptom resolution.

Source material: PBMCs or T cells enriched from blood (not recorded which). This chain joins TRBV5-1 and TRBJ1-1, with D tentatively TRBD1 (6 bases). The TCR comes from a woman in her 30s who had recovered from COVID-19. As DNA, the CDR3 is TGCGCCAGCAGCACCAGACAGGCAGGGAACACTGAAGCTTTCTTT. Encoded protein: CASSTRQAGNTEAFF.